Sequencing of this T cell receptor (beta chain) was carried out in a study of shared clonotypes between healthy human individuals. Across the study: Every donor yielded three CD4 naive, three CD4 memory, two CD8 naive and one CD8 memory plate.

Study processing details: ImmunoSEQ supplied junction-only sequences lacking quality scores, so filtering was different. Produced via immunoSEQ multiplex PCR; TCRdb's table is partial and in-frame only. The V and J calls and clone size are taken from that table; D and trimming were inferred from the DNA. The sample consists of around 640,000 clones, 95% to 97% of them appearing once. For this clone: No antigen is known for it.

CD8 cells regarded as naive lacked CD45RO, were positively chosen for CCR7, and omitted terminally differentiated effector memory CD45RA+ cells. This CDR3 comprises 15 residues. V lost 3 bases, J lost 5 bases, and 6 bases stayed unmatched. Germline CDR1 is WSHSY and CDR2 is SAAADI. General study findings and limits: Approximately 4.6% of naive CD4 clonotypes were common to a handful of donors. Generation probability values for non-shared clonotypes were lower than those for clonotypes shared by all four donors.

The chain uses TRBV10-2 and TRBJ2-7; 11 bases align to TRBD2. The sequence was collected from a woman aged 25 to 45 in good health. The sample comprised naive CD8+ T cells sorted from blood. The CDR3 DNA follows: TGCGCCAGCAGTGAAACTAGCGGGAGAACCGACGAGCAGTACTTC. It specifies CASSETSGRTDEQYF.